A selection of T cell receptor beta chains follows, all from one sample in a study of cytomegalovirus exposure and HLA in healthy donors. The assay was immunoSEQ multiplex PCR, and TCRdb's table has in-frame clones only and misses some. The table records 200,000 to 250,000 clones, roughly 84% of them present only once. Sequences were obtained from PBMCs. The receptors were sampled from a young woman in good health and CMV-seropositive. CDR3s include the opening cysteine and the closing phenylalanine or tryptophan. Fields, in order: J gene, D gene, V gene, CDR3 DNA, CDR3 protein. A D gene is named only where the DNA matches it firmly.

J: TRBJ2-2
D: .
V: TRBV27
DNA: TGTGCCAGCAGGCCAGGGGGGACGGGAACCGGGGAGCTGTTTTTT
CDR3: CASRPGGTGTGELFF

J: TRBJ2-1
D: TRBD1
V: TRBV7-9
DNA: TGTGCCAGCAGCTCTAACAGGGGAAATGAGCAGTTCTTC
CDR3: CASSSNRGNEQFF

J: TRBJ2-3
D: .
V: TRBV4-1
DNA: TGCGCCAGCAGCCAAGTAGCGGTAACAACAGATACGCAGTATTTT
CDR3: CASSQVAVTTDTQYF

J: TRBJ1-2
D: .
V: TRBV5-1
DNA: TGCGCCAGCAGCTTGGCCGGGACAACCTATGGCTACACCTTC
CDR3: CASSLAGTTYGYTF

J: TRBJ1-5
D: TRBD1
V: TRBV7-6
DNA: TGTGCCAGCAGCTTAGGGGACAGTAATCAGCCCCAGCATTTT
CDR3: CASSLGDSNQPQHF

J: TRBJ2-3
D: .
V: TRBV5-1
DNA: TGCGCCAGCAGCTCCGGGGCGGGGACTTTCAACACAGATACGCAGTATTTT
CDR3: CASSSGAGTFNTDTQYF

J: TRBJ1-3
D: TRBD1
V: TRBV11-2
DNA: TGTGCCAGCAGCCAGGGGGCAGGAAACACCATATATTTT
CDR3: CASSQGAGNTIYF

J: TRBJ1-2
D: TRBD1
V: TRBV28
DNA: TGTGCCAGCAGTTGGGACAGGACTATGGGCTACACCTTC
CDR3: CASSWDRTMGYTF

J: TRBJ1-5
D: .
V: TRBV27
DNA: TGTGCCAGCAGTCGGACAGTCAATCAGCCCCAGCATTTT
CDR3: CASSRTVNQPQHF

J: TRBJ1-1
D: TRBD1
V: TRBV30
DNA: TGTGCCTGGACCAGAGGACAGGGTCGCACTGAAGCTTTCTTT
CDR3: CAWTRGQGRTEAFF

J: TRBJ2-7
D: .
V: TRBV28
DNA: TGTGCCAGCAGTTCAGGGGACGGGGGGAGGATCTACGAGCAGTACTTC
CDR3: CASSSGDGGRIYEQYF

J: TRBJ2-7
D: TRBD1
V: TRBV29-1
DNA: TGCAGCGTTGAAGATACCGACAGGGGGTCCCCCTACGAGCAGTACTTC
CDR3: CSVEDTDRGSPYEQYF